This T cell receptor (beta chain) was sequenced in a study of T cell repertoires in cytomegalovirus infection. Turning to the study itself: Both a matching HLA type and CMV infection were indicated by public TCR beta signatures. Study findings and constraints: Frequencies of public TCR beta families were cumulated, and this identified carriers of CMV plus the relevant HLA.

The CDR3 is 16 amino acids. Germline values: CDR1 MDHEN, CDR2 SYDVKM. V shed 2 bases and J shed 0 bases, with 8 bases lying between them. TCRdb called the reads again in MiXCR, with one record for every CDR3 protein. There are about 400,000 distinct CDR3 sequences in the sample; 15% to 20% occur only once, and approximately 8% lies in the top ten. This clonotype appeared many times. What it recognizes is unknown. Sequenced material: PBMCs. The chain has TRBV28 and TRBJ1-6, with D possibly matching TRBD1 (5 bases). This receptor was identified in a human donor in good health (CMV status not recorded). Some clones in this sample may be carry-over from other donors' samples. In nucleotides, the CDR3 is TGTGCCAGCAGTTTAGATCAGGGCTCCTATAATTCACCCCTCCACTTT. Translation: CASSLDQGSYNSPLHF.